A selection of T cell receptor beta chains follows, all from one sample in a study of long-term antiretroviral therapy in people with HIV. Method: immunoSEQ multiplex PCR; TCRdb's copy keeps in-frame clones and lacks some. The sample lists around 39,000 clones, around 86% occurring once. Sample: unsorted PBMCs, taken 1 year after starting antiretroviral therapy. Receptors originate from a man aged 18-30 years with HIV. Both conserved end residues are part of each CDR3. D genes are given only for firm matches.

>TRBJ1-1|TRBV12-5|NA
CASGLGGNTEAFF
TGTGCTAGTGGTTTGGGGGGGAACACTGAAGCTTTCTTT
>TRBJ2-7|TRBV7-3|NA
CASSPSGNSYEQYF
TGTGCCAGCAGCCCATCCGGGAATAGTTACGAGCAGTACTTC
>TRBJ1-5|TRBV28|NA
CASSLEVIRGRGEQPQHF
TGTGCCAGCAGTTTAGAGGTAATCAGGGGCCGGGGCGAGCAGCCCCAGCATTTT
>TRBJ1-1|TRBV6-5|NA
CASSPGRHTEAFF
TGTGCCAGCAGCCCCGGACGGCACACTGAAGCTTTCTTT
>TRBJ2-3|TRBV14|TRBD2
CASSTYSGSADTQYF
TGTGCCAGCAGCACATATAGCGGGAGCGCAGATACGCAGTATTTT
>TRBJ1-2|TRBV7-2|NA
CASSLWGYGYTF
TGTGCCAGCAGCTTATGGGGGTATGGCTACACCTTC
>TRBJ2-3|TRBV5-6|NA
CASSLYGVKTDTQYF
TGTGCCAGCAGCTTGTACGGGGTCAAGACAGATACGCAGTATTTT
>TRBJ2-7|TRBV7-6|TRBD1
CASSWTGAGEQYF
TGTGCCAGCAGCTGGACAGGGGCGGGGGAGCAGTACTTC
>TRBJ1-2|TRBV7-9|NA
CASSLSTGHPNYGYTF
TGTGCCAGCAGCTTAAGTACCGGCCACCCGAACTATGGCTACACCTTC
>TRBJ2-7|TRBV5-1|NA
CASSLGPGPYEQYF
TGCGCCAGCAGCTTGGGCCCAGGGCCCTACGAGCAGTACTTC
>TRBJ1-2|TRBV5-6|TRBD1
CASSSLIGTGHYGYTF
TGTGCCAGCAGCTCGCTAATAGGGACAGGGCACTATGGCTACACCTTC
>TRBJ2-3|TRBV25-1|NA
CASSEYRGPTDTQYF
TGTGCCAGCAGTGAATATCGGGGGCCCACAGATACGCAGTATTTT
>TRBJ2-2|TRBV11-2|TRBD2
CASSLSISGGKVYTGELFF
TGTGCCAGCAGCTTATCTATTAGCGGGGGGAAGGTTTACACCGGGGAGCTGTTTTTT
>TRBJ1-1|TRBV9|NA
CASSVAPPGLNTEAFF
TGTGCCAGCAGCGTAGCTCCACCAGGTCTGAACACTGAAGCTTTCTTT